This T cell receptor (beta chain) was documented in a study of shared clonotypes between healthy human individuals. Details on this clone: Its matching antigen is unknown.

Regarding the study as a whole: Researchers found naive subsets generally carried larger estimated richness than memory subsets.

The method was immunoSEQ multiplex PCR; TCRdb's version includes in-frame clones alone and lacks a portion of them. The table includes roughly 2.2 million clones, over 85% detected once. Only Caucasian adults living in Nashville, Tennessee made up the donor group. The clonotype comes from a man aged 18-30 years in good health. Some clones in this sample may be carry-over from other donors' samples. Material for sequencing was naive CD4+ T cells from PBMCs. Subset here: CD45RA+ positively selected.

The DNA of the CDR3 is TGTGCCAGCAGCTCCGGACTAGCGGCCGGGGAGCTGTTTTTT. Translated, it gives CASSSGLAAGELFF. This chain joins TRBV7-3 and TRBJ2-2, with 10 bases matching TRBD2. This CDR3 is 14 amino acids long. V shed 4 bases, J shed 6 bases, and the junction held 2 bases outside the gene matches. CDR1 and CDR2 (germline): SGHTA, FQGTGA.